This T cell receptor beta chain was sequenced for a study of blood T cells in healthy people across ages. Study findings and constraints: Long-lived donors carried more naive CD4+ cells and greater diversity than aged donors.

Peripheral blood samples of roughly 10 milliliters were drawn from each donor. On this clonotype: Its matching antigen is unknown.

A second roughly 7 to 11 cycle PCR used barcoded and J-beta primers. Sequencing recovered at least 2.5 million CDR3-containing paired-end reads from each sample. TCRdb independently ran MiXCR on the 5' RACE reads; one entry per CDR3 protein. The data hold around 650,000 distinct CDR3 sequences, with roughly 32% observed a single time. The length of the CDR3 is 16 residues. Per the germline V gene, CDR1 is MNHEY and CDR2 is SVGEGT. This sequence joins TRBV6-2 or TRBV6-3 and TRBJ2-4; a possible D gene is TRBD2 (5 bases). The J call may be faulty, since TRBJ2-5 better matches the DNA end. The sample taken for sequencing was blood. This TCR came from an elderly woman in good health. CDR3: CASSYGVLPGGETQYF. The CDR3 coding sequence is TGTGCCAGCAGTTACGGAGTTTTGCCGGGCGGGGAGACCCAGTACTTC.